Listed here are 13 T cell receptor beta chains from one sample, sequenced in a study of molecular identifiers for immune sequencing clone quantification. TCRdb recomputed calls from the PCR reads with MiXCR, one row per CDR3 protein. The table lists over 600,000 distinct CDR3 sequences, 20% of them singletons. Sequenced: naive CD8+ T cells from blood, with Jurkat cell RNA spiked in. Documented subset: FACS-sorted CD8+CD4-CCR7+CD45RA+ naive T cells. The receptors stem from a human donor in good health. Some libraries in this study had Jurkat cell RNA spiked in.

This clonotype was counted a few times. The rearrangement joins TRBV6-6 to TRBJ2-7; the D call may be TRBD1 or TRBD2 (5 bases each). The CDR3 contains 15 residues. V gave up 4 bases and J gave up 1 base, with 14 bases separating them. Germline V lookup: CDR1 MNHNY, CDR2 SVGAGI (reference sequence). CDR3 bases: TGTGCCAGCAGTTCCTATCCGGGGCCTTCCTACGAGCAGTACTTC. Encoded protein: CASSSYPGPSYEQYF.

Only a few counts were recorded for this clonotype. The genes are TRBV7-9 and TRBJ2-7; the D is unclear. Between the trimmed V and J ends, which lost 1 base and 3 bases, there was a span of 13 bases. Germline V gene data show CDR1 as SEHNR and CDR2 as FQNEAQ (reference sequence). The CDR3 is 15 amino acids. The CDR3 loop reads CASSLGQNPLYEQYF. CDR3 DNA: TGTGCCAGCAGCTTAGGTCAGAATCCGCTCTACGAGCAGTACTTC.

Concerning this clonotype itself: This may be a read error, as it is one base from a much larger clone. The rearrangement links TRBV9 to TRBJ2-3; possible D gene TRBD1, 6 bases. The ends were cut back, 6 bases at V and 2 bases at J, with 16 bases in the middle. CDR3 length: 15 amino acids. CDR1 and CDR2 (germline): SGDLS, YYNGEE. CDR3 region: CASTPEGTYTDTQYF. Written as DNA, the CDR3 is TGTGCCAGCACCCCCGAGGGGACATACACAGATACGCAGTATTTT.

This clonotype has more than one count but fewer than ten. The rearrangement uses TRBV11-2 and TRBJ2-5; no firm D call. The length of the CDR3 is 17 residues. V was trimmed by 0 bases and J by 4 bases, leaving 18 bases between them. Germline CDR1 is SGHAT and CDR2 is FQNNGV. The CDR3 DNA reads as TGTGCCAGCAGCTTAGATGCGCTGACAACGAAAAGAGAGACCCAGTACTTC. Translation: CASSLDALTTKRETQYF. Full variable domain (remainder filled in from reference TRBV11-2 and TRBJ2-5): EAGVAQSPRYKIIEKRQSVAFWCNPISGHATLYWYQQILGQGPKLLIQFQNNGVVDDSQLPKDRFSAERLKGVDSTLKIQPAKLEDSAVYLCASSLDALTTKRETQYFGPGTRLLVL.

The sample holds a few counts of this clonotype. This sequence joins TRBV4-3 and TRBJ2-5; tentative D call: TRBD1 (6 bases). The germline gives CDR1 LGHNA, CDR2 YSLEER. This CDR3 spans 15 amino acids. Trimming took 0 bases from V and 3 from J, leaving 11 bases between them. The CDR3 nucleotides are TGCGCCAGCAGCCAAGATCGGGCAGGGGAAGAGACCCAGTACTTC. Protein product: CASSQDRAGEETQYF.

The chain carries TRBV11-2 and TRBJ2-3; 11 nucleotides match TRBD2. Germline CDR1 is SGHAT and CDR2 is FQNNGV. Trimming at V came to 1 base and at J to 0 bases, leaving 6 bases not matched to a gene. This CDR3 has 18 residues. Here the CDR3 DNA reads TGTGCCAGCAGCTTAGTATACGGACTAGCGGGTAGCACAGATACGCAGTATTTT. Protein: CASSLVYGLAGSTDTQYF.

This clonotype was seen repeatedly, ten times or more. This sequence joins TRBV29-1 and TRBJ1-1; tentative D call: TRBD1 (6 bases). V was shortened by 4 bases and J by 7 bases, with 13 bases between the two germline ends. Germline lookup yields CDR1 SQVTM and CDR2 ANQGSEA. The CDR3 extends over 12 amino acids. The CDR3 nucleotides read TGCAGCGTTGTCAGGGGTCACAGTGAAGCTTTCTTT. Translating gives CSVVRGHSEAFF.

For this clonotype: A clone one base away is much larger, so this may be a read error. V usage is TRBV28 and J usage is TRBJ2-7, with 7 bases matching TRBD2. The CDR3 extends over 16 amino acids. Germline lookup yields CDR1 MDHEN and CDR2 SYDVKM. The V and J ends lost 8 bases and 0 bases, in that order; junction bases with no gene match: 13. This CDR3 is CASGSVLAESSYEQYF. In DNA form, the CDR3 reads TGTGCCAGCGGTTCAGTCCTAGCGGAGAGCTCCTACGAGCAGTACTTC.

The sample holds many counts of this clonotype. The chain's CDR3 is CASSQPPARMNTEAFF. The CDR3 region has the DNA TGCGCCAGCAGCCAACCCCCCGCCAGGATGAACACTGAAGCTTTCTTT. The genes are TRBV4-1 and TRBJ1-1; D ambiguous. The V end lost 2 bases, the J end lost 0 bases, and 13 bases lay between the germline ends. Germline V gene data show CDR1 as MGHRA and CDR2 as YSYEKL. This CDR3 is built from 16 residues.

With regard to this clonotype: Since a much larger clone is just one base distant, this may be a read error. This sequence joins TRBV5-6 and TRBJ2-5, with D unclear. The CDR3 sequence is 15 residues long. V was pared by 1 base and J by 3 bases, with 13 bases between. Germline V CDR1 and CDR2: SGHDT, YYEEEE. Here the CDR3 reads CASSLFISGKETQYF. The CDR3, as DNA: TGTGCCAGCAGCTTGTTTATCAGTGGAAAAGAGACCCAGTACTTC. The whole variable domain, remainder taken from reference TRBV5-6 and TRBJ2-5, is DAGVTQSPTHLIKTRGQQVTLRCSPKSGHDTVSWYQQALGQGPQFIFQYYEEEERQRGNFPDRFSGHQFPNYSSELNVNALLLGDSALYLCASSLFISGKETQYFGPGTRLLVL.

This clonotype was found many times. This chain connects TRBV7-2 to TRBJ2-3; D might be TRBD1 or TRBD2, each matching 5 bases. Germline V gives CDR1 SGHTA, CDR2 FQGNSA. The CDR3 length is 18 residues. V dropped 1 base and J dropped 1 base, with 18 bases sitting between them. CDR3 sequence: CASSLVGANLGGTDTQYF. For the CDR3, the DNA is TGTGCCAGCAGCTTAGTAGGGGCCAACCTGGGGGGCACAGATACGCAGTATTTT.

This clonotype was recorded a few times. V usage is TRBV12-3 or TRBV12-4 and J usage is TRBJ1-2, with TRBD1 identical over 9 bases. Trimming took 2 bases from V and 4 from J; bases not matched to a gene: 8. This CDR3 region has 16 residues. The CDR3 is CASSLPSGTGFYGYTF. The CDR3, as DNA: TGTGCCAGCAGTTTACCGTCTGGGACAGGGTTCTATGGCTACACCTTC.

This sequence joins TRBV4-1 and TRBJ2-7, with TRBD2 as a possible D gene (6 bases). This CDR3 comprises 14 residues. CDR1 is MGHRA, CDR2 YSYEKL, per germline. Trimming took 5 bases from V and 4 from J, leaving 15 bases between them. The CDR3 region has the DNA TGCGCCAGCAGCGAGGAGGAGGGGCGTTACGAGCAGTACTTC. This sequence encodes CASSEEEGRYEQYF.